The 13 T cell receptor beta chains given below trace back to one sample, sequenced in a study of shared clonotypes between healthy human individuals. CD45RO negativity and positive selection for CCR7 defined naive CD8 cells, a population that excluded terminally differentiated effector memory CD45RA+ cells. The method was immunoSEQ multiplex PCR; TCRdb's version includes in-frame clones alone and lacks a portion of them. This sample has fewer than 700,000 clones, with approximately 96% found just once. The specimen was naive CD8+ T cells sorted from blood. The receptors originated from a woman aged 25 to 39 in good health.

The chain uses TRBV4-1 and TRBJ1-1; D may be TRBD1 (6 bases). The CDR3 runs to 15 residues. Between the trimmed V and J ends, which lost 3 bases and 1 base, there was a span of 12 bases. Germline CDR1 is MGHRA and CDR2 is YSYEKL. This CDR3 reads CASSHQGGGNTEAFF. CDR3 nucleotide sequence: TGCGCCAGCAGCCACCAAGGGGGGGGGAACACTGAAGCTTTCTTT.

The rearrangement uses TRBV5-1 and TRBJ1-1; the D is unclear. Deletions cut 2 bases from V and 2 bases from J, with 19 bases between. Germline V gene lookup returns CDR1 SGHRS and CDR2 YFSETQ. This CDR3 contains 17 residues. The DNA of the CDR3 is TGCGCCAGCAGCTTTTATCCGTTTAACACTACCAACACTGAAGCTTTCTTT. It is translated as CASSFYPFNTTNTEAFF.

The chain combines TRBV10-1 with TRBJ2-7; no clear D. Per germline, CDR1 WNHNN and CDR2 SYGVQD (reference sequence). The CDR3 totals 13 residues. V lost 6 bases to trimming and J lost 3 bases, with 12 bases between them. CDR3 DNA: TGCGCCAGCAGCCTAGGGCCGAACTACGAGCAGTACTTC. Its translation: CASSLGPNYEQYF.

The gene calls are TRBV7-6 and TRBJ1-5; D call uncertain. Trimming shortened V by 1 base and J by 7 bases, and 8 bases separated the two germline ends. Germline CDR1 SGHVS, CDR2 FNYEAQ. The CDR3 length is 13 residues. CDR3 nucleotides: TGTGCCAGCAGCTTAGGGCGGGGACAGCCCCAGCATTTT. Translating it yields CASSLGRGQPQHF. The whole variable domain, filled in from reference TRBV7-6 and TRBJ1-5, reads GAGVSQSPRYKVTKRGQDVALRCDPISGHVSLYWYRQALGQGPEFLTYFNYEAQQDKSGLPNDRFSAERPEGSISTLTIQRTEQRDSAMYRCASSLGRGQPQHFGDGTRLSIL.

The V call is TRBV28, the J call TRBJ2-1; D gene unclear. V was trimmed by 6 bases and J by 0 bases, leaving 9 bases between them. In germline, CDR1 is MDHEN, CDR2 SYDVKM. The CDR3 is 14 residues long. The CDR3 is CASSEISSYNEQFF. CDR3 nucleotide sequence: TGTGCCAGCAGCGAGATTAGCTCCTACAATGAGCAGTTCTTC.

The genes are TRBV7-8 and TRBJ2-3, with 9 bases lining up with TRBD1. The CDR3 runs 15 residues. The ends lost 3 bases at V and 4 bases at J; junction bases unmatched: 5. Germline CDR1 is SGHVS and CDR2 is FQNEAQ. Written as DNA, the CDR3 is TGTGCCAGCAGCTTCCAACAGGGGGCTGCAGATACGCAGTATTTT. Its translation is CASSFQQGAADTQYF.

This clone was recorded once. The chain couples TRBV7-6 to TRBJ2-1; TRBD2 aligns across 14 bases. This CDR3 region has 15 residues. V trimming: 5 bases; J trimming: 10 bases; junction bases outside the gene matches: 7. From germline, CDR1 is SGHVS and CDR2 FNYEAQ. The chain's CDR3 is CASSIGLAGGGEQFF. The CDR3 DNA follows: TGTGCCAGCAGCATTGGACTAGCGGGAGGTGGGGAGCAGTTCTTC.

This clone has a single count. The genes are TRBV29-1 and TRBJ1-1; perhaps TRBD1 as D (5 bases). Trimming took 4 bases from V and 1 from J, leaving 7 bases between them. CDR3 length equals 12 residues. Germline CDR1 SQVTM, CDR2 ANQGSEA. The CDR3 DNA reads as TGCAGCGTTGTTGGACAGAACACTGAAGCTTTCTTT. Encoded protein: CSVVGQNTEAFF.

The chain has TRBV7-3 and TRBJ1-3; 7 nucleotides match TRBD1. Germline lookup yields CDR1 SGHTA and CDR2 FQGTGA. The CDR3 extends over 14 amino acids. With V trimmed by 8 bases and J by 0 bases, 4 bases remained unmatched. As DNA, the CDR3 is TGTGCCAGCCAGCGGGACAGCTCTGGAAACACCATATATTTT. It encodes CASQRDSSGNTIYF.

The gene calls are TRBV14 and TRBJ1-1; 8 nucleotides match TRBD1. The germline CDR1 and CDR2 sequences are SGHDN and FVKESK. V lost 0 bases and J lost 0; bases outside the gene matches: 9. The CDR3 has 18 residues. The DNA of the CDR3 is TGTGCCAGCAGCCAAGATCTTGGCAGGGGGCTCGTGAACACTGAAGCTTTCTTT. Protein product: CASSQDLGRGLVNTEAFF.

The gene calls are TRBV6-6 and TRBJ2-7, with 8 bases fitting TRBD2. The CDR3 length is 15 residues. The V segment lost 6 bases and the J segment 2 bases; nucleotides outside the gene matches: 9. Germline V CDR1 and CDR2: MNHNY, SVGAGI (reference sequence). CDR3 nucleotides: TGTGCCAGCAGCCCCACTAGCGGCCCAACCTACGAGCAGTACTTC. Translation: CASSPTSGPTYEQYF.

The chain couples TRBV28 to TRBJ2-5, with 9 bases fitting TRBD1. This CDR3 spans 14 amino acids. The V gene end was trimmed by 3 bases and the J gene end by 9 bases; junction bases not matched to a gene: 8. Germline CDR1 reads MDHEN; CDR2 reads SYDVKM. CDR3 in amino acids: CASSFTGGARAQYF. The DNA of the CDR3 is TGTGCCAGCAGTTTTACAGGGGGCGCTCGGGCCCAGTACTTC.

The rearrangement joins TRBV2 to TRBJ2-1; D unresolved. Germline values: CDR1 SNHLY, CDR2 FYNNEI. The CDR3 runs 12 residues. V gave up 6 bases and J gave up 7 bases, with 10 bases separating them. The CDR3 sequence is CASSRPRNEQFF. In DNA form, the CDR3 reads TGTGCCAGCAGCCGTCCCAGGAATGAGCAGTTCTTC.